This passage covers 18 T cell receptor beta chains from one sample sequenced in a study of cytotoxic CD8 clonotypes in ibrutinib-treated CLL. Generated by immunoSEQ multiplex PCR, the TCRdb table keeps only in-frame clones and is missing some. Among approximately 350,000 clones listed, under 70% were seen once. The input for sequencing was PBMCs, taken after 36 months of ibrutinib treatment. The source is a human donor with chronic lymphocytic leukemia.

The J gene is TRBJ2-1, the V gene TRBV5-6; possibly TRBD1 for D (6 bases). CDR3 length: 16 residues. Germline V gene data show CDR1 as SGHDT and CDR2 as YYEEEE. The V and J ends lost 0 bases and 4 bases respectively, with 14 bases between them. CDR3 in amino acids: CASSLEGGEVYNEQFF. DNA of the CDR3: TGTGCCAGCAGCTTGGAAGGGGGAGAAGTTTACAATGAGCAGTTCTTC.

The chain joins TRBV2 to TRBJ2-2, with D possibly matching TRBD1 (6 bases). V dropped 6 bases and J dropped 1 base, with 9 bases sitting between them. The CDR3 contains 14 residues. Germline loops: CDR1 SNHLY, CDR2 FYNNEI. In nucleotides, the CDR3 is TGTGCCAGCAGCAGGGGATGGAACACCGGGGAGCTGTTTTTT. Translation: CASSRGWNTGELFF.

The chain combines TRBV6-5 with TRBJ2-5, with 9 bases aligning to TRBD2. The germline V gene has CDR1 MNHEY and CDR2 SVGAGI. Trimming removed 0 bases from V and 6 bases from J; junction bases left unmatched: 5. This CDR3 region has 15 residues. The CDR3 is CASSYSLLAGQTQYF. CDR3 in DNA: TGTGCCAGCAGTTACTCGTTACTAGCGGGTCAGACCCAGTACTTC.

This chain uses TRBV18 with TRBJ1-1; TRBD1 is a possible D gene (6 bases). Germline CDR1 KGHSH, CDR2 LQKENI. V was clipped by 5 bases and J by 4 bases, with 23 bases between them. This CDR3 comprises 17 residues. The CDR3 sequence: CASSTLQGLLEGTEAFF. In DNA form, the CDR3 reads TGTGCCAGCTCAACGCTACAGGGTTTGTTGGAGGGCACTGAAGCTTTCTTT.

The chain couples TRBV7-2 to TRBJ1-1; no reliable D call. Germline assignment: CDR1 SGHTA and CDR2 FQGNSA. The CDR3 runs to 13 residues. V lost 4 bases and J 4 bases, leaving 10 bases between the germline ends. In DNA, the CDR3 is TGTGCCAGCAGCTCCGCGAGCCTCACTGAAGCTTTCTTT. It codes for CASSSASLTEAFF.

The CDR3 protein is CASTLGTALYQPQHF. The CDR3 coding sequence is TGTGCCAGCACCTTAGGGACAGCCCTCTATCAGCCCCAGCATTTT. The chain recombines TRBV2 with TRBJ1-5, with 7 bases aligning to TRBD1. The CDR3 extends over 15 amino acids. CDR1 is SNHLY and CDR2 is FYNNEI in the germline V gene. V lost 7 bases, J lost 5 bases, and 11 bases stayed unmatched.

There are a few counts of this clone. The chain couples TRBV6-5 to TRBJ1-1, with no clear D. The CDR3 sequence is 14 residues long. Germline values: CDR1 MNHEY, CDR2 SVGAGI. Trimming pared 0 bases from V and 3 bases from J, leaving 8 bases between. CDR3 region: CASSYSGWDTEAFF. In nucleotides, the CDR3 is TGTGCCAGCAGTTACTCGGGGTGGGACACTGAAGCTTTCTTT.

This chain links TRBV2 with TRBJ1-4, with D possibly matching TRBD1 (6 bases). V shed 10 bases and J shed 7 bases, with 13 bases lying between them. This CDR3 is built from 12 residues. CDR1 is SNHLY, CDR2 FYNNEI, per germline. In DNA, the CDR3 is TGTGCCACCACAGGGTTGGGTGAAAAACTGTTTTTT. This translates into CATTGLGEKLFF.

The chain links TRBV6-4 to TRBJ2-3, with 7 bases matching TRBD1. Germline CDR1 reads MRHNA; CDR2 reads SNTAGT. After removal of 6 bases from V and 4 bases from J, the junction contained 13 bases not matched to a gene. The CDR3 is 16 residues long. The CDR3 reads CASSPDRVALADTQYF. DNA of the CDR3: TGTGCCAGCAGCCCCGACAGGGTTGCTCTAGCAGATACGCAGTATTTT.

This clone has only one observation. The V and J genes are TRBV4-1 and TRBJ2-3, with 7 bases that match TRBD2. Germline CDR1 MGHRA, CDR2 YSYEKL. The trim removed 0 bases at V and 2 bases at J, leaving 8 bases unmatched. CDR3 length: 17 residues. CDR3 coding DNA: TGCGCCAGCAGCCAAGATCGTTGGCTAGCGGACACAGATACGCAGTATTTT. Its protein product is CASSQDRWLADTDTQYF.

This sequence joins TRBV6-5 and TRBJ2-5; TRBD1 might be the D (6 bases). The CDR3 contains 14 residues. The V end lost 6 bases, the J end lost 4 bases, and 15 bases lay between the germline ends. In germline, CDR1 is MNHEY, CDR2 SVGAGI. CDR3 loop: CASSFRGFRETQYF. The DNA for the CDR3 is TGTGCCAGCAGCTTCAGGGGTTTTCGAGAGACCCAGTACTTC.

CDR3 coding DNA: TGTGCCACCAGCAGACTAGTTGTAGAGACCCAGTACTTC. Encoded protein: CATSRLVVETQYF. This rearrangement joins TRBV15 to TRBJ2-5; D not resolved. This CDR3 contains 13 residues. Per the germline V gene, CDR1 is LNHNV and CDR2 is YYDKDF (reference sequence). V was clipped by 2 bases and J by 4 bases, with 8 bases between them.

This clone was recorded a few times. V gene TRBV5-1 combines with J gene TRBJ2-7; tentatively, D is TRBD1 or TRBD2 (5 bases each). Trimming took 4 bases from V and 0 from J, leaving 14 bases between them. Germline V lookup: CDR1 SGHRS, CDR2 YFSETQ. The CDR3 length is 15 residues. CDR3 DNA: TGCGCCAGCAGCAGGGGACCCCCGAGCTCCTACGAGCAGTACTTC. Amino acids: CASSRGPPSSYEQYF.

The chain combines TRBV15 with TRBJ2-3; D is unclear. With 0 bases removed from V and 0 bases from J, the gap between germline ends came to 4 bases. CDR1 LNHNV and CDR2 YYDKDF come from the germline V gene (reference sequence). CDR3 length: 14 amino acids. The CDR3 nucleotides are TGTGCCACCAGCAGAGACCCCAGCACAGATACGCAGTATTTT. This translates into CATSRDPSTDTQYF.

As regards this clone: A junction boundary mismatches the germline segment, possibly from a read error. This chain uses TRBV6-1 with TRBJ1-2; the D gene is possibly TRBD1 (5 bases). Germline V gene data show CDR1 as MNHNS and CDR2 as SASEGT. The CDR3 contains 13 residues. This CDR3 reads CASSEPGPYAYTF. CDR3 sequence (DNA): TGTGCCAGCAGTGAGCCAGGGCCCTATGCCTACACCTTC.

This chain connects TRBV4-1 to TRBJ1-4; 8 bases align to TRBD1. CDR3 length: 19 amino acids. The germline V gene encodes CDR1 MGHRA and CDR2 YSYEKL. The ends lost 0 bases at V and 7 bases at J; junction bases unmatched: 16. The DNA of the CDR3 is TGCGCCAGCAGCCAAGAGGTGACAGGGGTTGGGAGTGGCGGTGAAAAACTGTTTTTT. This gives the protein CASSQEVTGVGSGGEKLFF.

J is TRBJ2-7 and V is TRBV28, with a possible D match to TRBD1 (6 bases). CDR1 is MDHEN, CDR2 SYDVKM, per germline. The CDR3 totals 14 residues. V was pared by 7 bases and J by 1 base, with 14 bases between. The CDR3 DNA sequence: TGTGCCAGCACCCCAAGGGGGACATCCTACGAGCAGTACTTC. It is translated as CASTPRGTSYEQYF. Combining the CDR3 with reference TRBV28 and TRBJ2-7 gives the whole variable domain DVKVTQSSRYLVKRTGEKVFLECVQDMDHENMFWYRQDPGLGLRLIYFSYDVKMKEKGDIPEGYSVSREKKERFSLILESASTNQTSMYLCASTPRGTSYEQYFGPGTRLTVT.

This chain connects TRBV9 to TRBJ2-3; TRBD1 matches 9 bases. The V segment lost 0 bases and the J segment 6 bases; nucleotides outside the gene matches: 11. The CDR3 spans 17 residues. From germline, CDR1 is SGDLS and CDR2 YYNGEE. CDR3 amino acids: CASSVGQQGAMADTQYF. The CDR3, as DNA: TGTGCCAGCAGCGTAGGTCAACAGGGGGCGATGGCCGATACGCAGTATTTT.